This T cell receptor beta chain was recorded in a study of T cells in Graves' hyperthyroidism and ophthalmopathy. In its sample, this clonotype was seen many times. The patients, who ranged from 18 to 65 in age, presented with newly diagnosed hyperthyroidism lasting under 2 months. A roughly 9.3 ml volume of fresh peripheral blood provided the PBMCs. The CDR3 totals 15 residues. V lost 3 bases and J lost 5; bases outside the gene matches: 6. Germline CDR1 reads SGHNT; CDR2 reads YENEEA. Template material for amplifying TCR beta CDR3 regions consisted of RNA transcripts. The HTBI primer set served for first-round RT-PCR of the TCR CDR3. TCRdb ran MiXCR on the multiplex PCR reads and lists one entry per CDR3 protein. This repertoire shows hundreds of thousands of distinct CDR3 sequences, approximately 19% found once; its top ten account for about a sixth.

The chain joins TRBV11-3 to TRBJ2-3; 9 nucleotides agree with TRBD1. The sequence came from a woman aged 50 to 60 with Graves' hyperthyroidism that later progressed to Graves' ophthalmopathy. Sequenced sample: blood. CDR3: CASSFRQGDGDTQYF. CDR3 nucleotide sequence: TGTGCCAGCAGCTTTCGACAGGGGGATGGAGATACGCAGTATTTT.